This TCR beta chain was sequenced during a study of blood T cells in healthy people across ages (dated by TCRdb to between 2014 and 2017). Describing the broader study: Template switching captured roughly one uniquely barcoded TCR beta cDNA molecule per two T cells in model experiments. The study measured age-related changes in TCR beta repertoire diversity using deep sequencing normalized with unique cDNA molecular identifiers. Four age groups were formed from the donors: young (average 16 years), middle-aged (approximately 39), aged (about 68) and long-lived (around 82). To avoid experimental bias, donors of different ages were randomly spread across the sequencing lanes. For two donors (one aged 18 to 30 and one aged 80 or older), the study analyzed two additional independent replicas of 1 million unique cDNA reads from the same blood draw. Findings and caveats that apply to the study as a whole: Estimates of total diversity based on one million sequenced T cells were regarded as lower bounds and as underestimates. As age increased, observed TCR beta diversity per million T cells dropped in a roughly linear way, and a significant reduction was already evident by age 40. Compared with the aged group, more naive CD4+ T cells, fewer expanded clones and increased TCR diversity were shown by the long-lived group, suggesting age selection. There was a strong correlation between observed TCR beta diversity and the percentage of naive T cells measured by flow cytometry. The CMV infection status of donors was not known, potentially confounding age-related changes in expanded clonotypes. Because profiling used bulk unsorted PBMCs, naive and antigen-experienced compartments could not be compared conclusively.

On this clonotype: What this receptor recognizes is not known. Base qualities are not recorded, but no much larger clone differs from it by a single base.

Donors were 39 systemically healthy Caucasian individuals from Russia aged 6 to 90 years. Each donor gave roughly 9.5 milliliters of peripheral blood, collected into EDTA-treated Vacutainer tubes. Ficoll-Paque density-gradient centrifugation was used to isolate PBMCs, with at least 6 million obtained per sample. Trizol reagent was used to extract total RNA from the PBMCs, yielding at least 6 micrograms per sample. For every donor, flow cytometry on a PBMC aliquot measured the percentage of naive CD45RAhigh/CD27high T cells. At the junction V is shortened by 5 bases and J by 3 bases; bases outside the gene matches: 5. The germline V gene yields MDHEN for CDR1 and SYDVKM for CDR2. Its CDR3 holds 15 amino acids, cysteine through phenylalanine. The kept DNA is CDR3 alone, 45 bases in frame from the first base. Libraries were made using 5' RACE. Sequenced on an Illumina HiSeq 2500. A second roughly 6 to 12 cycle PCR used a sample-barcoded 5' primer and a J-beta primer mix. A template-switch 5' adaptor carrying 12 random nucleotides introduced a unique molecular identifier onto each TCR beta cDNA molecule. Each sample yielded at least 2.5 million CDR3-containing paired-end reads. First-strand cDNA synthesis was performed from all RNA using the Mint cDNA synthesis kit, with priming by a TRBC-specific oligonucleotide. Following uracil-DNA glycosylase treatment, a first 18-cycle PCR with universal primers M1SS and BC2_uni_R was performed on all cDNA. The source study handled its data this way. Each sample was normalized by randomly selecting 1 million high-quality reads, each carrying a distinct molecular identifier. Instead of being binned into consensus sequences, reads that shared molecular identifiers were thrown out. MiTCR, with a Q25 quality threshold and the strictest error-elimination algorithm, was used for CDR3 identification, clonotype clustering and error correction. A nonparametric unseen species model using Euler transformation provided a lower-bound estimate of total TCR beta diversity. TCRdb reran the public reads through fastp at Q25 and MiXCR, keeping productive beta chains. Rows matching on CDR3 protein sequence are summarized as one entry with the most common DNA and genes. TCRdb, not the authors, supplied the V and J calls. This sample holds about 900,000 distinct CDR3 sequences; approximately 59% were observed only once. Together, the top ten hold around a quarter of the sample.

This receptor chain uses TRBV28 and TRBJ2-1, and TRBD2 matches 9 of the central bases. Sequencing used blood. This receptor was identified in a man aged 30 to 45 in good health. The DNA is TGTGCCAGCAGTCCGGCGGGGGGGAGCTACAATGAGCAGTTCTTC. Its protein is CASSPAGGSYNEQFF.